Presented here are 12 T cell receptor beta chains from one specimen sequenced in a study. TCRdb independently ran MiXCR on the RT-PCR reads; one entry per CDR3 protein. This table has about 700,000 distinct CDR3 sequences, about 14% appearing once. The sequencing input was memory CD4+ T cells from blood. Receptors originate from a female donor in good health, serving as a healthy control.

This clonotype appeared many times. V is TRBV20-1 and J is TRBJ2-7, with 7 bases fitting TRBD2. The junction had 13 bases not matched to a gene; V was cut back by 5 bases and J by 6 bases. The CDR3 sequence is 14 residues long. CDR1 is DFQATT, CDR2 SNEGSKA, per germline (reference sequence). The CDR3 DNA reads as TGCAGTGCTGAGGATCCGCGGGGGAGTCGCGAGCAGTACTTC. Its translation is CSAEDPRGSREQYF.

This clonotype was picked up many times. V is TRBV7-8 and J is TRBJ2-2; 10 positions match TRBD2. Germline assignment: CDR1 SGHVS and CDR2 FQNEAQ. The V segment lost 3 bases and the J segment 4 bases; nucleotides outside the gene matches: 8. The CDR3 totals 17 residues. CDR3 DNA: TGTGCCAGCAGCTTTGAGAGGCTAGCGGGGGTCACCGGGGAGCTGTTTTTT. Its translation is CASSFERLAGVTGELFF.

The table lists this clonotype with many counts. The V call is TRBV7-2, the J call TRBJ2-7, with 11 bases matching TRBD1. CDR3 length equals 14 residues. With V trimmed by 7 bases and J by 3 bases, 5 bases remained unmatched. Germline V CDR1 and CDR2: SGHTA, FQGNSA. CDR3 region: CASTPGQGVYEQYF. For the CDR3, the DNA is TGTGCCAGCACTCCGGGACAGGGGGTCTACGAGCAGTACTTC.

This clonotype has just a few counts. The chain couples TRBV4-2 to TRBJ1-3; 10 bases match TRBD1. Germline CDR1 and CDR2: LGHNA and YNFKEQ. Unmatched junction bases numbered 6, after V lost 1 base and J lost 3 bases. There are 17 residues in the CDR3. The chain's CDR3 is CASSQARQGAGGNTIYF. CDR3 bases: TGTGCCAGCAGCCAAGCCAGACAGGGGGCCGGTGGAAACACCATATATTTT.

This clonotype was seen a few times. This chain connects TRBV27 to TRBJ2-7; the match to TRBD1 covers 10 bases. V lost 6 bases, J lost 6 bases, and 14 bases stayed unmatched. This CDR3 spans 16 amino acids. Germline-derived CDR1 and CDR2 are MNHEY and SMNVEV (reference sequence). The CDR3 sequence is CASSVTRPGQGFEQYF. The CDR3 DNA follows: TGTGCCAGCAGCGTCACCCGCCCGGGACAGGGGTTCGAGCAGTACTTC.

This clonotype was found many times. The chain carries TRBV7-9 and TRBJ2-7; TRBD1 agrees at 11 bases. The V gene's germline CDR1 is SEHNR and CDR2 FQNEAQ (reference sequence). With 3 bases clipped from V and 7 bases from J, the junction kept 5 bases outside the gene matches. There are 14 residues in the CDR3. CDR3 sequence (DNA): TGTGCCAGCAGCTTTGGACAGGGGGCAGGAGAGCAGTACTTC. It yields the protein CASSFGQGAGEQYF.

This clonotype turned up a few times. The chain joins TRBV6-2 or TRBV6-3 to TRBJ1-2; tentatively, D is TRBD1 (5 bases). The CDR3 length is 15 residues. Germline CDR1 reads MNHEY; CDR2 reads SVGEGT. The germline V and J ends were trimmed by 4 bases and 6 bases, with 18 bases remaining between them. The CDR3 loop reads CASSSGFGQGDGYTF. CDR3 nucleotide sequence: TGTGCCAGCAGTTCCGGTTTCGGTCAGGGAGATGGCTACACCTTC.

The genes are TRBV27 and TRBJ2-3; TRBD2 matches 16 bases. Germline V gene data show CDR1 as MNHEY and CDR2 as SMNVEV (reference sequence). V lost 1 base, J lost 1 base, and 11 bases stayed unmatched. The CDR3 contains 21 residues. The CDR3 reads CASSLWPPGLAGGRGTDTQYF. The CDR3 DNA reads TGTGCCAGCAGTTTATGGCCGCCGGGACTAGCGGGAGGGCGGGGCACAGATACGCAGTATTTT.

The V call is TRBV29-1, the J call TRBJ1-1, with D possibly TRBD1 on 5 matching bases. The CDR3 is 15 residues long. Germline CDR1 and CDR2: SQVTM and ANQGSEA. V was shortened by 6 bases and J by 0 bases, with 17 bases between the two germline ends. The CDR3: CSVRGTDFMNTEAFF. Here the CDR3 DNA reads TGCAGCGTACGCGGGACGGATTTCATGAACACTGAAGCTTTCTTT.

The table lists this clonotype with many counts. J is TRBJ2-3 and V is TRBV29-1; D is unclear. The CDR3 has 13 residues. V was pared by 4 bases and J by 0 bases, with 8 bases between. Germline V CDR1 and CDR2: SQVTM, ANQGSEA. The CDR3 here is CSVVPSSTDTQYF. The CDR3, as DNA: TGCAGCGTTGTACCGAGTAGCACAGATACGCAGTATTTT.

This clonotype occurred many times. This chain links TRBV7-2 with TRBJ1-1; D is undetermined. The CDR3 totals 13 residues. Germline CDR1 and CDR2: SGHTA and FQGNSA. V was cut by 7 bases and J by 0 bases, with 9 bases left in between. CDR3 loop: CASNPTLNTEAFF. The DNA of the CDR3 is TGTGCCAGCAACCCGACCCTGAACACTGAAGCTTTCTTT.

The chain recombines TRBV24-1 with TRBJ1-4; no clear D gene. Germline-derived CDR1 and CDR2 are KGHDR and SFDVKD. The CDR3 has 15 residues. Trimming removed 3 bases from V and 2 bases from J, with 9 bases in between. This chain's CDR3 is CATSDNSDTNEKLFF. The CDR3 DNA follows: TGTGCCACCAGTGATAACAGCGATACTAATGAAAAACTGTTTTTT.